These 9 T cell receptor beta chains originate from one sample sequenced in a study of CD8 T cells in ankylosing spondylitis. From the 5' RACE reads, TCRdb called clonotypes with MiXCR, one entry per CDR3 protein. The table shows 250,000 to 400,000 distinct CDR3 sequences, with roughly 12% occurring only once. The specimen sequenced was blood, either unsorted or a sorted T cell fraction (not recorded which). These receptors were obtained from a female donor with ankylosing spondylitis or in good health (not recorded which).

Details on this clonotype: An end of the junction does not agree with germline; a read error may underlie this. This sequence joins TRBV20-1 and TRBJ1-5; 9 bases fit TRBD1. CDR3 length: 16 amino acids. CDR1 is DFQATT, CDR2 SNEGSKA, per germline (reference sequence). CDR3 nucleotides: TGCAGTGCTCATATCACAGGGGGCGCGTTCTATCAGCCCCAGCCTTTT. This gives the protein CSAHITGGAFYQPQPF.

This clonotype was found many times. The V gene is TRBV11-2, the J gene TRBJ2-1; D gene unclear. V was shortened by 2 bases and J by 6 bases, with 11 bases between the two germline ends. This CDR3 is 14 amino acids long. Germline V gene lookup returns CDR1 SGHAT and CDR2 FQNNGV. The CDR3 is CASSLYARGNEQFF. In DNA, the CDR3 is TGTGCCAGCAGCTTATACGCCCGTGGCAATGAGCAGTTCTTC.

A few counts support this clonotype. This chain links TRBV3-1 with TRBJ2-3; D gene unclear. Germline-derived CDR1 and CDR2 are LGHDT and YNNKEL (reference sequence). This CDR3 comprises 16 residues. The V end was cut by 1 base, the J end by 2 bases, with 13 bases between. CDR3 bases: TGTGCCAGCAGCCAAGTGTGGCACAGAAACACAGATACGCAGTATTTT. Protein sequence: CASSQVWHRNTDTQYF.

The chain couples TRBV27 to TRBJ2-1, with D uncertain. Germline CDR1 and CDR2: MNHEY and SMNVEV (reference sequence). This CDR3 is built from 14 residues. V was trimmed by 3 bases and J by 4 bases, leaving 10 bases between them. CDR3 nucleotides: TGTGCCAGCAGTTTCTTGCCGGAGTACAATGAGCAGTTCTTC. Amino acid sequence: CASSFLPEYNEQFF.

This clonotype was recorded many times. The V and J genes are TRBV20-1 and TRBJ2-1; TRBD2 might be the D (6 bases). The V gene's germline CDR1 is DFQATT and CDR2 SNEGSKA (reference sequence). The CDR3 has 14 amino acids. The V and J ends lost 6 bases and 8 bases respectively, with 20 bases between them. The CDR3 DNA is TGCAGTGCGGTAGAAGGGAGGAGGGGCGATGAGCAGTTCTTC. Translating it yields CSAVEGRRGDEQFF.

This clonotype was found many times. The gene calls are TRBV28 and TRBJ2-3; TRBD1 agrees at 9 bases. J lost 4 bases, V lost 1 base, and 6 bases had no gene match. CDR1 and CDR2 (germline): MDHEN, SYDVKM. The CDR3 is 16 residues long. Here the CDR3 DNA reads TGTGCCAGCAGTTTATTCGGGACAGGGACGTCAGATACGCAGTATTTT. This translates into CASSLFGTGTSDTQYF.

The chain couples TRBV7-8 to TRBJ2-5; D call uncertain. This CDR3 spans 14 amino acids. The germline V gene encodes CDR1 SGHVS and CDR2 FQNEAQ. Trimming shortened V by 3 bases and J by 0 bases, and 8 bases separated the two germline ends. Here the CDR3 reads CASSFYDYQETQYF. The CDR3 DNA follows: TGTGCCAGCAGCTTTTATGATTACCAAGAGACCCAGTACTTC. The full variable domain, with the rest looked up from reference TRBV7-8 and TRBJ2-5, is GAGVSQSPRYKVAKRGQDVALRCDPISGHVSLFWYQQALGQGPEFLTYFQNEAQLDKSGLPSDRFFAERPEGSVSTLKIQRTQQEDSAVYLCASSFYDYQETQYFGPGTRLLVL.

This chain uses TRBV7-2 with TRBJ2-7, with 9 bases identical to TRBD1. The CDR3 is 14 residues long. The junction had 4 bases not matched to a gene; V was cut back by 5 bases and J by 2 bases. The germline gives CDR1 SGHTA, CDR2 FQGNSA. As DNA, the CDR3 is TGTGCCAGCAGCGTGACAGGGGGACCCTACGAGCAGTACTTC. Amino acids: CASSVTGGPYEQYF.

The chain links TRBV18 to TRBJ2-7; tentative D call: TRBD1 (6 bases). CDR1 and CDR2 from the germline V gene are KGHSH and LQKENI. Trimming took off 3 bases at V and 2 bases at J, with 17 bases between the two ends. This CDR3 has 16 residues. The CDR3 loop is CASSPSTGRTTYEQYF. The CDR3 region has the DNA TGTGCCAGCTCACCGTCGACAGGACGAACAACCTACGAGCAGTACTTC.